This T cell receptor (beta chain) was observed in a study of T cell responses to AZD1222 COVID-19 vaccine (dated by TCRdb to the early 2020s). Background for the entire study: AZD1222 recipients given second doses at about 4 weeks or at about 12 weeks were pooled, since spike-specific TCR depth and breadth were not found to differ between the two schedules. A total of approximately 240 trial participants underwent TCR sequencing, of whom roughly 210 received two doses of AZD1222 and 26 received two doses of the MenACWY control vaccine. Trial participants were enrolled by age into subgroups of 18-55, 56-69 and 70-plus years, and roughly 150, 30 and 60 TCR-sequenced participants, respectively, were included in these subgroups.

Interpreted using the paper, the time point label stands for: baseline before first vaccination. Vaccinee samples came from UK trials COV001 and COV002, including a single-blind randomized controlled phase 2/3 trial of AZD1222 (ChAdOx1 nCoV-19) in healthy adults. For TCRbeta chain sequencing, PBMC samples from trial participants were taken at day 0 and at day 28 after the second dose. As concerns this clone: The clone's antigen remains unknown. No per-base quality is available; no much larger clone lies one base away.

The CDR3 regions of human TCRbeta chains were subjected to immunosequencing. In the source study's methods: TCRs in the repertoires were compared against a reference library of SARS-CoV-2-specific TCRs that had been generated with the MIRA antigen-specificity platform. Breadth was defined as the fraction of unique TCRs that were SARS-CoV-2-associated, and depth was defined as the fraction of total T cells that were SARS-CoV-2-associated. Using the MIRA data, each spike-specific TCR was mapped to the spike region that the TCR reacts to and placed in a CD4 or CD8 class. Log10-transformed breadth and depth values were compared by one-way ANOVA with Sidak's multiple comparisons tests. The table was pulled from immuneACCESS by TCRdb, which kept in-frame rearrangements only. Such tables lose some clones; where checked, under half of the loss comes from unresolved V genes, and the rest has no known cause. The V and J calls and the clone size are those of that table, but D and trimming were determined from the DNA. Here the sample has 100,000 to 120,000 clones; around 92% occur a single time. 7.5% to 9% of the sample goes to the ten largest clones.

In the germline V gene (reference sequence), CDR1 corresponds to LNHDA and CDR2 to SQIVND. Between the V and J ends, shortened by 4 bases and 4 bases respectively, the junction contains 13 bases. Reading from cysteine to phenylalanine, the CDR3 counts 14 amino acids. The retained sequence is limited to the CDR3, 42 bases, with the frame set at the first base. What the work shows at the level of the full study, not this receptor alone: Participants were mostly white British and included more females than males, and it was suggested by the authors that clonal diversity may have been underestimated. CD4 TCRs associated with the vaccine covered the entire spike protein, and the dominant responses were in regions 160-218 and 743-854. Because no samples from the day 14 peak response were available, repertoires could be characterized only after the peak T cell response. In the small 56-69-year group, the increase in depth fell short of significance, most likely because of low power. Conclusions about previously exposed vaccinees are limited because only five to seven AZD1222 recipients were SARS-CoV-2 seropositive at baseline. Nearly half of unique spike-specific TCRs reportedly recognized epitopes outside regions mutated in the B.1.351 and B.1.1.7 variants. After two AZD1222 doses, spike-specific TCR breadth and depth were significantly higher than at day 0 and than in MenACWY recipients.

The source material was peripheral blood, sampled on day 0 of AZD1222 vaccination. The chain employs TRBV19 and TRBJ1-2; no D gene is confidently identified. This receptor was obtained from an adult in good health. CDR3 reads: CASSNQPGGYGYTF. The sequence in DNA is TGTGCCAGTAGTAACCAACCCGGAGGCTATGGCTACACCTTC.